The present T cell receptor beta chain was sequenced within a study of T-cell reconstitution after alpha-beta-depleted transplantation in children. Study-level findings and limits: About two months after transplant, alpha-beta T cells reportedly came from several hundred expanded graft clones. By one year post-transplant, T-cell counts and diversity largely arose from T cells that were newly produced.

This clonotype was counted at least ten times. Antigen unknown. The CDR3 has 9 amino acids. V gave up 8 bases and J gave up 6 bases, with 3 bases separating them. CDR1 ENHRY and CDR2 SYGVKD come from the germline V gene. During its preparation, the TCRbeta library received unique molecular identifiers. TCRdb ran MiXCR on the PCR reads and lists one entry per CDR3 protein. The sample yields over 200,000 distinct CDR3 sequences, roughly 11% seen once. This receptor was taken from a child less than two years old with acute myeloid leukemia, due to receive a stem cell transplant. The rearrangement uses TRBV10-3 and TRBJ2-3; unclear D gene. The material was PBMCs, obtained before TCRalphabeta/CD19-depleted stem cell transplant. The DNA for the CDR3 is TGTGCCATCGGCGATACGCAGTATTTT. It is translated as CAIGDTQYF.